Listed below are T cell receptor beta chains from one sample, sequenced in a study of blood T cells in healthy people across ages. TCRdb reprocessed the 5' RACE reads via MiXCR and lists one record per CDR3 protein. This sample carries approximately 2,000,000 distinct CDR3 sequences, approximately 39% of them seen once, and the ten largest clones take approximately 22%. Sequenced: blood. These receptors came from a human donor in good health. Both conserved end residues are part of each CDR3. The D gene is left open where the match is weak. Clone size is given for some rows only: seen once, a few or many times, or a class if the clone is expanded.

>.|TRBJ1-2|TRBV10-3|.
TGTGCCATCAGTCCCACAGCTACGCAATTTGGCTACACCTTC
CAISPTATQFGYTF
>.|TRBJ1-2|TRBV7-9|TRBD1
TGTGCCAGCAGACCAAAGACAGGGGTGTGGGGCTACACCTTC
CASRPKTGVWGYTF
>few|TRBJ2-1|TRBV7-9|TRBD2
TGTGCCCCCCCTACCCCCGGGACTAGGTGTTCCTGCTCCTACAATGAGCAGTTCTTC
CAPPTPGTRCSCSYNEQFF
>.|TRBJ2-5|TRBV20-1|TRBD2
TGCAGTGCTCATAGCGGGGCTCAAGAGACCCAGTACTTC
CSAHSGAQETQYF
>.|TRBJ1-4|TRBV20-1|.
TGCAGTGCTAGAGATCGAAAGGGAAGGAATGAAAAACTGTTTTTT
CSARDRKGRNEKLFF
>.|TRBJ2-1|TRBV13|.
TGTGCCAGCACCCTCAGACGGGGGAATAACTACAATGAGCAGTTCTTC
CASTLRRGNNYNEQFF
>few|TRBJ2-3|TRBV7-2|.
TGTGCCAGCAGCTTTGGGTTGGGGGCAGATACGCAGTATTTT
CASSFGLGADTQYF
>few|TRBJ2-3|TRBV6-1|TRBD2
TGTGCCAGCAAATCCAGCGGGGGGGCCTTTTCCCCCCCAGATACGCAGTATTTT
CASKSSGGAFSPPDTQYF
>.|TRBJ2-1|TRBV20-1|.
TGCAGTGCTAGAAGTACGGCTTCCTCCTACGAGCAGTTCTTC
CSARSTASSYEQFF
>.|TRBJ1-1|TRBV20-1|.
TGCAGTGCTAGAGAGGAGAGTTGGGGGAGAGACACTGAAGCTTTCTTT
CSAREESWGRDTEAFF
>.|TRBJ1-2|TRBV5-1|.
TGCGCCAGCAGCCGAGAGAATAACTATGGCTACACCTTC
CASSRENNYGYTF
>many|TRBJ2-7|TRBV12-3/TRBV12-4|.
TGTGCCAGCAGTCCACGAAGACAGGTCTCCTACGAGCAGTACTTC
CASSPRRQVSYEQYF
>.|TRBJ1-5|TRBV4-2|.
TGTGCCAGCAGCCGAGAATGGGGGGGGCAGAATCAGCCCCAGCATTTT
CASSREWGGQNQPQHF
>few|TRBJ2-1|TRBV20-1|.
TGCAGTGCCCAACAGGGAACCTACAATGAGCAGTTCTTC
CSAQQGTYNEQFF
>once|TRBJ1-3|TRBV20-1|.
TGCAGTGCTAGAGATCTAGGGTCTGGAAACACCATATATTTT
CSARDLGSGNTIYF
>.|TRBJ2-1|TRBV5-6|TRBD1
TGTGCCAGCAGCTTGGGTCCCCCGGGACAGGAATACAATGAGCAGTTCTTC
CASSLGPPGQEYNEQFF
>.|TRBJ2-7|TRBV2|TRBD2
TGTGCCAGCAGTGACCCTCGTCTAGCGGGGTCATCCTACGAGCAGTACTTC
CASSDPRLAGSSYEQYF
>.|TRBJ1-2|TRBV18|TRBD1
TGTGCCAGCTCACCAGGGAGCGGGACAGAGTATGGCTACACCTTC
CASSPGSGTEYGYTF
>.|TRBJ2-3|TRBV9|TRBD2
TGTGCCAGCAGCGAGGCGGGGGGGCGAGATACGCAGTATTTT
CASSEAGGRDTQYF
>.|TRBJ1-1|TRBV20-1|.
TGCAGTGCGTACGAAAGTACTGAAGCTTTCTTT
CSAYESTEAFF
>.|TRBJ1-2|TRBV7-9|.
TGTGCCAGCAGCCGAGGCGACAATGGCTACACCTTC
CASSRGDNGYTF
>few|TRBJ1-1|TRBV12-3/TRBV12-4|.
TGTGCCAGCAGTTTTGAGCAGGGCAAAGCTTTCTTT
CASSFEQGKAFF
>.|TRBJ2-2|TRBV20-1|TRBD1
TGCAGTGCTAGGCCGACAGGGAACCCCGGGGAGCTGTTTTTT
CSARPTGNPGELFF
>once|TRBJ2-3|TRBV20-1|.
TGCAGTACTACGGGTCCGGGGACAGATACGCAGTATTTT
CSTTGPGTDTQYF
>few|TRBJ2-5|TRBV6-2/TRBV6-3|.
TGTGCCAGCTGGTCGCCAATAGCAAGACCTCTCCAAGAGACCCAGTACTTC
CASWSPIARPLQETQYF
>.|TRBJ1-4|TRBV3-1|.
TGTGCCAGCAGCCACCGGGACACAGAAAAACTGTTTTTT
CASSHRDTEKLFF
>few|TRBJ2-7|TRBV5-5|TRBD1
TGTGCCAGCAGCTTATCGTGGGCAGGGGGTCTCTACGAGCAGTACTTC
CASSLSWAGGLYEQYF
>few|TRBJ1-2|TRBV29-1|.
TGCAGCGTTGATTTTAGGGACTCTGATGGCTACACCTTC
CSVDFRDSDGYTF
>.|TRBJ2-3|TRBV29-1|TRBD2
TGCAGCGTTCGAGCGGGGGCGACTAGCGGGGGCACAGATACGCAGTATTTT
CSVRAGATSGGTDTQYF
>.|TRBJ2-1|TRBV5-5|TRBD2
TGTGCCAGCAGCTTGTTATCGGGGGGCAATGAGCAGTTCTTC
CASSLLSGGNEQFF
>.|TRBJ2-6|TRBV2|.
TGTGCCAGCAGTGAGGAGGGGGCCAACGTCCTGACTTTC
CASSEEGANVLTF
>.|TRBJ2-7|TRBV5-1|TRBD1
TGCGCCAGCAGCTTGGAGGGGACAGGGCGCCACGAGCAGTACTTC
CASSLEGTGRHEQYF
>.|TRBJ2-7|TRBV29-1|TRBD1
TGCAGCGTTGAAAGGGGACAGGGGGTCTCCTACGAGCAGTACTTC
CSVERGQGVSYEQYF
>.|TRBJ2-7|TRBV7-7|.
TGTGCCAGCAGCTTAGCCTTCGGGGACGATGCCGAGCAGTACTTC
CASSLAFGDDAEQYF
>.|TRBJ2-7|TRBV12-3/TRBV12-4|TRBD2
TGTGCCAGCAGTCCCGGGACTAGCGGGGGGGCTTCCTACGAGCAGTACTTC
CASSPGTSGGASYEQYF
>many|TRBJ2-5|TRBV20-1|.
TGCAGTGCTAGAGAGCTTGGGGGAGAATTCCGAGAGACCCAGTACTTC
CSARELGGEFRETQYF
>few|TRBJ2-7|TRBV20-1|.
TGCAGTGCGGCGCCAGGGACCGCTAACTCCTACGAGCAGTACTTC
CSAAPGTANSYEQYF
>.|TRBJ1-2|TRBV7-9|.
TGTGCCAGCAGCCCTCGCCCGGGCTCGAACTATGGCTACACCTTC
CASSPRPGSNYGYTF